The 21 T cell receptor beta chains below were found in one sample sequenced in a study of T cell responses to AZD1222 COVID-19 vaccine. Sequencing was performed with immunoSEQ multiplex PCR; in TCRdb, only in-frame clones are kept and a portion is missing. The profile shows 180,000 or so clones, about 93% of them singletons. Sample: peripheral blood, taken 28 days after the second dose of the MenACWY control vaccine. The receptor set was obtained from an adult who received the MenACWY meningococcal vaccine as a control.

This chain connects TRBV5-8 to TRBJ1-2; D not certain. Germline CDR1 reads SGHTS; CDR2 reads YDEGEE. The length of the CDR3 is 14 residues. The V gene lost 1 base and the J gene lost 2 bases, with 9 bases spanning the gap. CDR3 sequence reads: CASSLLTQNYGYTF. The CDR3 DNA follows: TGTGCCAGCAGCTTGTTAACACAAAACTATGGCTACACCTTC.

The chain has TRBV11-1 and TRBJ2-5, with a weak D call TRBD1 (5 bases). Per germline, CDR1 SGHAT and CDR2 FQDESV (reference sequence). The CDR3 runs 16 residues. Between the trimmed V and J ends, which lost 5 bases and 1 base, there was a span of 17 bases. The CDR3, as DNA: TGTGCCAGCAGCCCACGACAGTTAGGGCGCCAAGAGACCCAGTACTTC. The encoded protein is CASSPRQLGRQETQYF.

CDR3 sequence reads: CASSLGPGAFNQPQHF. In DNA, the CDR3 is TGTGCCAGCAGCTTAGGTCCGGGGGCCTTCAATCAGCCCCAGCATTTT. This chain uses TRBV11-2 with TRBJ1-5; a weak D match, TRBD1 (6 bases). Germline V CDR1 and CDR2: SGHAT, FQNNGV. CDR3 size: 16 residues. V was cut by 1 base and J by 3 bases, with 13 bases left in between.

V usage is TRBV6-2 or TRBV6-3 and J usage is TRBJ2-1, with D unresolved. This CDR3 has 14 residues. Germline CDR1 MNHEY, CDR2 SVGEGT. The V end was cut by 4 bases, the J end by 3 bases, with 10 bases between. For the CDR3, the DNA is TGTGCCAGCAGTTCCCCCGAGAGCTACAATGAGCAGTTCTTC. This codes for CASSSPESYNEQFF.

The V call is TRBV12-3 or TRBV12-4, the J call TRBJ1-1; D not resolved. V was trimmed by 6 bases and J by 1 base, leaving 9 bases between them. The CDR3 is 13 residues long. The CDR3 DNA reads TGTGCCAGCAGGCGAACATCGAACACTGAAGCTTTCTTT. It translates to CASRRTSNTEAFF.

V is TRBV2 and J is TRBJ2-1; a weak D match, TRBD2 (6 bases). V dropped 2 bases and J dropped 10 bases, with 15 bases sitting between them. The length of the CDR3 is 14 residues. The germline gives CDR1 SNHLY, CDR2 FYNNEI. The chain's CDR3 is CASSEKVWAGEQFF. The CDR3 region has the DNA TGTGCCAGCAGTGAAAAAGTATGGGCGGGGGAGCAGTTCTTC. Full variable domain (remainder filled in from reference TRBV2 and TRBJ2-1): EPEVTQTPSHQVTQMGQEVILRCVPISNHLYFYWYRQILGQKVEFLVSFYNNEISEKSEIFDDQFSVERPDGSNFTLKIRSTKLEDSAMYFCASSEKVWAGEQFFGPGTRLTVL.

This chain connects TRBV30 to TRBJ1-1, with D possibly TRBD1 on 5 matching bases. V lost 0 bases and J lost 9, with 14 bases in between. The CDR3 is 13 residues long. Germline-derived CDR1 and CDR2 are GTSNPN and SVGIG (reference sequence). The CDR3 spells CAWSVGQGPKAFF. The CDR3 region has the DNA TGTGCCTGGAGTGTAGGCCAGGGCCCAAAAGCTTTCTTT.

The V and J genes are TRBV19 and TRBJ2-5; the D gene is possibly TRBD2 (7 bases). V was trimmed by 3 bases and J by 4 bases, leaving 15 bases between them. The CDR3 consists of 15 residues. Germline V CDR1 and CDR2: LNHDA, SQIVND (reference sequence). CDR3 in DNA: TGTGCCAGTAGTATTTCCGGGGGGCGCGGAGAGACCCAGTACTTC. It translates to CASSISGGRGETQYF.

Written as DNA, the CDR3 is TGTGCCAGCAGTTACTCGGGGGGAAATACCTACGAGCAGTACTTC. Residues: CASSYSGGNTYEQYF. The V gene is TRBV6-5, the J gene TRBJ2-7; tentatively, D is TRBD2 (6 bases). The V gene's germline CDR1 is MNHEY and CDR2 SVGAGI. V lost 0 bases and J 2 bases, leaving 11 bases between the germline ends. The CDR3 is 15 amino acids.

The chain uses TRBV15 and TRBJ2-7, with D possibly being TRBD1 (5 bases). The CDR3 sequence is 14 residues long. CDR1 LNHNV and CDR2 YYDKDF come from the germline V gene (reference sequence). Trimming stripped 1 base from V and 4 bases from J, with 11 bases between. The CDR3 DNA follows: TGTGCCACCAGCAGAGTAGGGGCCGGGTACGAGCAGTACTTC. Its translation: CATSRVGAGYEQYF.

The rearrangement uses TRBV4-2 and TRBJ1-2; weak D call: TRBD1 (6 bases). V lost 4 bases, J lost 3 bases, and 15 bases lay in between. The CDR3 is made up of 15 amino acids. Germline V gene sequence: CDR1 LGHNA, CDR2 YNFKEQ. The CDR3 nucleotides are TGTGCCAGCAGCCTCCAGGGGACTCAGGACTATGGCTACACCTTC. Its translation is CASSLQGTQDYGYTF.

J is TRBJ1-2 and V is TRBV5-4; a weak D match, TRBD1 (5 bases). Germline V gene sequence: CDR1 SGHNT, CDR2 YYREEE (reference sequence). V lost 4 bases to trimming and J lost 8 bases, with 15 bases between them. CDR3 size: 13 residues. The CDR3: CASSRDRSRGYTF. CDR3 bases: TGTGCCAGCAGCCGTGACAGATCTCGGGGCTACACCTTC. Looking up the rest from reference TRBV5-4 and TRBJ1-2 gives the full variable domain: ETGVTQSPTHLIKTRGQQVTLRCSSQSGHNTVSWYQQALGQGPQFIFQYYREEENGRGNFPPRFSGLQFPNYSSELNVNALELDDSALYLCASSRDRSRGYTFGSGTRLTVV.

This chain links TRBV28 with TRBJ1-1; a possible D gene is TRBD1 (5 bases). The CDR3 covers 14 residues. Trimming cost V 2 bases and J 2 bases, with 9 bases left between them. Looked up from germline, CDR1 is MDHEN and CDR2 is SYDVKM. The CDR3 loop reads CASSLRQYNTEAFF. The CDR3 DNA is TGTGCCAGCAGTTTACGACAGTACAACACTGAAGCTTTCTTT.

The CDR3 sequence is CASSLREFPYNEQFF. In DNA form, the CDR3 reads TGTGCCAGCAGCCTGAGGGAGTTCCCCTACAATGAGCAGTTCTTC. The V call is TRBV14, the J call TRBJ2-1; weak D call: TRBD2 (5 bases). Trimming removed 4 bases at V and 2 bases at J, with 12 bases between. CDR1 is SGHDN, CDR2 FVKESK, per germline. The CDR3 spans 15 residues.

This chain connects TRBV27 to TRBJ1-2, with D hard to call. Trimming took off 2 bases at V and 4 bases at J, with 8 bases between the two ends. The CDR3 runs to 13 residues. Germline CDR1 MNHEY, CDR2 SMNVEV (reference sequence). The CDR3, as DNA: TGTGCCAGCAGTTTAAACCAACTCTATGGCTACACCTTC. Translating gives CASSLNQLYGYTF.

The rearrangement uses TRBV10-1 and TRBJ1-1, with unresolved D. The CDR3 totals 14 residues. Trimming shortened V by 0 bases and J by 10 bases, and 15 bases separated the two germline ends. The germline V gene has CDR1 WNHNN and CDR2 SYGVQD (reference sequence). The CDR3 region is CASSESRLAAGAFF. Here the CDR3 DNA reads TGCGCCAGCAGTGAGTCCCGTCTGGCAGCCGGAGCTTTCTTT.

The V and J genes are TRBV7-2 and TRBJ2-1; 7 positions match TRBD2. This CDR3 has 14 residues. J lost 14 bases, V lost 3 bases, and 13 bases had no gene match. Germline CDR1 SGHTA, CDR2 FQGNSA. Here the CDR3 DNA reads TGTGCCAGCAGCTTTAAGAGGGTTTCGGGGGGAGAGTTCTTC. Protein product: CASSFKRVSGGEFF.

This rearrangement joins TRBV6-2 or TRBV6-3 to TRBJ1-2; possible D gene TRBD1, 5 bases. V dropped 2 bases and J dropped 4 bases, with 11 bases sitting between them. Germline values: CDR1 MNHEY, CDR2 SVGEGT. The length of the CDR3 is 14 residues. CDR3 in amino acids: CASSYPPGRYGYTF. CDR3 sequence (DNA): TGTGCCAGCAGTTACCCACCGGGACGCTATGGCTACACCTTC.

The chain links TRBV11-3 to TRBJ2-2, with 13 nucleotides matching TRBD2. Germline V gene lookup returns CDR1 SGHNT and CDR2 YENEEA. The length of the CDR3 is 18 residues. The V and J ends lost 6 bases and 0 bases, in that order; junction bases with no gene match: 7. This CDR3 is CASRSGTSGDANTGELFF. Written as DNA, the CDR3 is TGTGCCAGCAGATCCGGGACTAGCGGGGACGCGAACACCGGGGAGCTGTTTTTT.

The CDR3 sequence: CASSQARGTGGTEAFF. Here the CDR3 DNA reads TGTGCCAGCAGTCAAGCAAGGGGGACTGGGGGCACTGAAGCTTTCTTT. The chain combines TRBV28 with TRBJ1-1; a possible D gene is TRBD1 (6 bases). CDR1 is MDHEN and CDR2 is SYDVKM in the germline V gene. The CDR3 has 16 residues. V shed 5 bases and J shed 4 bases, with 20 bases lying between them.

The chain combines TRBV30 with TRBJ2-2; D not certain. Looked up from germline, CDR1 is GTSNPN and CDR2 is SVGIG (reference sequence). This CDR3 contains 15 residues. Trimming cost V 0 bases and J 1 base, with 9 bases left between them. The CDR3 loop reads CAWSVLGQNTGELFF. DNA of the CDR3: TGTGCCTGGAGTGTACTGGGTCAGAACACCGGGGAGCTGTTTTTT.